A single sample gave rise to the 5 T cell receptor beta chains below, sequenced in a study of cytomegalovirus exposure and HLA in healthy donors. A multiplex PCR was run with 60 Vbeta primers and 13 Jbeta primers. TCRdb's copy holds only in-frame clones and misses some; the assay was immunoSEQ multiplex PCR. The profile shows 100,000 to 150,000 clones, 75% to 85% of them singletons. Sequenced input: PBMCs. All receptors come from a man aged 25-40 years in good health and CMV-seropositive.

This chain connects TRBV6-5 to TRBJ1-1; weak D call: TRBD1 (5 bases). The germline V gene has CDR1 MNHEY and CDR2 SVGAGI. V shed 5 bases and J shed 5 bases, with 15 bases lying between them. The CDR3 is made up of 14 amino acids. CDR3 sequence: CASSPRGGGTEAFF. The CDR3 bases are TGTGCCAGCAGTCCTCGGGGTGGGGGGACTGAAGCTTTCTTT.

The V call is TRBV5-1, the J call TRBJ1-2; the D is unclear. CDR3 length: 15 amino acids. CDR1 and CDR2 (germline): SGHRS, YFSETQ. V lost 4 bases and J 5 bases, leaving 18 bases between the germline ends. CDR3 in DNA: TGCGCCAGCAGCCCCTTTAAGACCCGAGGGTATGGCTACACCTTC. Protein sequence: CASSPFKTRGYGYTF.

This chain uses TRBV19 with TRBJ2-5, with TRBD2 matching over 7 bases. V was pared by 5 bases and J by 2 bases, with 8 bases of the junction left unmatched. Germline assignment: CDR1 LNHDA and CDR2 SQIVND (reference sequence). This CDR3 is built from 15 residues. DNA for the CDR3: TGTGCCAGTAGTCCGACATCGGGGGGACAAGAGACCCAGTACTTC. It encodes CASSPTSGGQETQYF.

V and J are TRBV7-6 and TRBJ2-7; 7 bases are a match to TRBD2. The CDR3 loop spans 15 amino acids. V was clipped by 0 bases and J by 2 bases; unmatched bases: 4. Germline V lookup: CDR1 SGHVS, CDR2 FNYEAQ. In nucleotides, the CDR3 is TGTGCCAGCAGCTTAGCTGCTAGCGGCCCCTACGAGCAGTACTTC. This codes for CASSLAASGPYEQYF.

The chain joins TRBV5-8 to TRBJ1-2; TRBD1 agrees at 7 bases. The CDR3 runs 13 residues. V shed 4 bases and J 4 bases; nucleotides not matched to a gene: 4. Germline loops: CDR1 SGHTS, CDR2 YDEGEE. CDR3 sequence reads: CASSHGTVYGYTF. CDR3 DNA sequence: TGTGCCAGCAGCCACGGGACAGTCTATGGCTACACCTTC.